This record covers a single TCR beta chain. This clonotype was picked up a small number of times. Its target antigen remains unknown. Nothing much larger sits one base from this clone, and base qualities are not available. The V and J ends are trimmed by 4 bases and 7 bases, leaving 13 bases between them. Reading the germline V gene gives CDR1 SQVTM and CDR2 ANQGSEA. There are 13 amino acids in the CDR3, from cysteine to phenylalanine inclusive. Only the CDR3 region is kept as DNA, spanning 39 bases read in frame from base 1. The data originate from a study of T-cell memory formation after mild COVID-19 (dated by TCRdb to the early 2020s). At the level of the whole study: TCR sequence clusters from the two donors were found to be largely donor specific. Longitudinal TCRalpha and TCRbeta repertoire sequencing tracked T-cell clones expanding and contracting after mild COVID-19 in a couple of donors. Two young, previously healthy adult volunteers, one female and one male, were included in the cohort.

TCRdb names Illumina NovaSeq 6000 as the instrument used. Using 5'RACE with constant-segment primers, TCRalpha and TCRbeta cDNA libraries were constructed, with sample barcodes and unique molecular identifiers added in the process. RNA was extracted from every sample with Trizol reagent. The libraries were amplified in two PCR steps, and the second step added a second sample barcode and Illumina TruSeq adapters. Libraries were sequenced on an Illumina NovaSeq with 2 x 150 bp paired-end reads. The study's processing was this. Demultiplexing of reads and collapsing into UMI-guided consensus sequences were performed with migec v1.2.7. Using mixcr v2.1.11, the UMI consensuses were aligned to TRA and TRB V and J templates and assembled into clonotypes. Expanded or contracted clonotypes were those called significant by both edgeR and NoisET, with noise models trained on biological replicates. edgeR calls used a false discovery rate-adjusted p below 0.01 and a log2 fold-change threshold of 1. As an exploratory analysis of dynamics, max-normalized trajectories of the 1000 most abundant clonotypes were examined by PCA with hierarchical clustering. Separately sequenced CD4+ and CD8+ repertoires were used to assign a CD4 or CD8 phenotype to each responding clone. TCRdb trimmed public reads at Q25 via fastp, called clones via MiXCR and kept in-frame beta chains. Entries that share a CDR3 protein sequence are merged under the most common genes and DNA. What appears here as the V and J calls and clone size reflects TCRdb's work, not the paper's. The sample includes around 390,000 distinct CDR3 sequences, with approximately 15% observed a single time. The ten most abundant clones make up roughly 21% of the sample.

Ficoll-Paque density gradient centrifugation was the method used to isolate PBMCs. The study at large found these results: Some responding clones were detected in pre-infection memory, which suggested that pre-existing cross-reactive memory T cells had joined the SARS-CoV-2 response. Balanced CD4/CD8 phenotypes were observed for clones contracting from day 15 to 85, whereas a bias towards CD4+ was observed for a second wave of clones expanding from day 15 to 37. SARS-CoV-2 specificity was not confirmed for the second-wave clones peaking on day 37. Contracting CD4+ clones turned up mainly in the CM and EM memory subsets, whereas EMRA was where CD8+ clones were enriched. Only a couple of mild cases were covered in the study, and larger cohorts including severe cases with pre-infection samples were considered necessary.

Input material: PBMCs or a T cell subset sorted from them (not recorded which). The V and J genes are TRBV29-1 and TRBJ1-4; TRBD1 could be the D gene, as 5 bases match. The source of this sequence is a man aged 18 to 29 who had mild COVID-19 (a few samples of this study predate the infection). The sample titles of this study are shuffled in the database, so cell type and time point are left out; the donor was told from shared clones. The DNA sequence follows: TGCAGCGTTGGTCTCGGAAGGGGTGAAAAACTGTTTTTT. Its coded protein is CSVGLGRGEKLFF. The CDR3 plus the reference TRBV29-1 and TRBJ1-4 genes for the other parts give the full variable domain: SAVISQKPSRDICQRGTSLTIQCQVDSQVTMMFWYRQQPGQSLTLIATANQGSEATYESGFVIDKFPISRPNLTFSTLTVSNMSPEDSSIYLCSVGLGRGEKLFFGSGTQLSVL.